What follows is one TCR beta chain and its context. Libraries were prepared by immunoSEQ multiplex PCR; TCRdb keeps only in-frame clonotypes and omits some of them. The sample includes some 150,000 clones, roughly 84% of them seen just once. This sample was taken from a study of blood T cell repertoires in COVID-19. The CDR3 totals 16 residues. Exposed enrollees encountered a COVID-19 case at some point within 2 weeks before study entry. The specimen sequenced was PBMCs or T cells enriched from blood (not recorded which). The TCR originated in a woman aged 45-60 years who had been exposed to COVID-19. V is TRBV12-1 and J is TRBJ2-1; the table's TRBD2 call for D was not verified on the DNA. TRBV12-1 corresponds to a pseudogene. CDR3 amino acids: CASSFGDYSSYNEQFF. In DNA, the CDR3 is TGTGCCAGCAGCTTTGGGGACTATTCCTCCTACAATGAGCAGTTCTTC.